Shown below are 3 T cell receptor beta chains from a single sample sequenced in a study of blood T cell repertoires in COVID-19. This table comes from immunoSEQ multiplex PCR, and its TCRdb copy is limited to in-frame clones, with some not included. The sample lists 290,000 or so clones; about 89% were seen once. The sample was PBMCs or T cells enriched from blood (not recorded which). These receptors originate from a woman aged 18 to 35 who had recovered from COVID-19.

The chain has TRBV7-3 and TRBJ2-6; 12 nucleotides align to TRBD2. There are 16 residues in the CDR3. The J segment lost 2 bases and the V segment lost 7 bases, leaving 3 bases of the junction unmatched. Germline loops: CDR1 SGHTA, CDR2 FQGTGA. The CDR3 region is CASTLAGGPGANVLTF. CDR3 nucleotides: TGTGCCAGCACTCTAGCGGGAGGGCCTGGGGCCAACGTCCTGACTTTC.

The V and J genes are TRBV7-3 and TRBJ2-1; 10 bases align to TRBD2. Per the germline V gene, CDR1 is SGHTA and CDR2 is FQGTGA. The CDR3 extends over 18 amino acids. The junction had 16 bases not matched to a gene; V was cut back by 5 bases and J by 6 bases. CDR3 residues: CASSPRTSGYPITNEQFF. The CDR3 DNA sequence: TGTGCCAGCAGCCCGCGGACTAGCGGATACCCAATAACCAATGAGCAGTTCTTC.

This chain uses TRBV7-9 with TRBJ1-2; 11 bases are shared with TRBD1. This CDR3 is 14 amino acids long. Germline loops: CDR1 SEHNR, CDR2 FQNEAQ (reference sequence). V dropped 10 bases and J dropped 8; count of bases not matched to a gene: 12. The CDR3 coding sequence is TGTGCCACCACCGGGACAGGGGGTATAAACGGCTACACCTTC. Encoded protein: CATTGTGGINGYTF.